These 26 T cell receptor beta chains were all obtained from the same sample, sequenced in a study of T cells in localized non-small cell lung cancer. Produced via immunoSEQ multiplex PCR; TCRdb's table is partial and in-frame only. Of tens of thousands of clones in the sample, roughly four fifths are singletons; the top ten hold roughly 7.5%. This sample comprised PBMCs, obtained before any cancer treatment. The receptor source for this set is a man aged 35 to 69 with stage II lung adenocarcinoma.

In this sample, this clone turned up a few times. The chain combines TRBV29-1 with TRBJ1-2; the D is unclear. V was pared by 0 bases and J by 7 bases, with 12 bases between. The CDR3 covers 13 residues. Germline V gene sequence: CDR1 SQVTM, CDR2 ANQGSEA. The CDR3 bases are TGCAGCGTTGAAGATGGGGAGGATGGTGGCTACACCTTC. Protein sequence: CSVEDGEDGGYTF.

The genes are TRBV4-2 and TRBJ2-2; perhaps D is TRBD1 or TRBD2 (5 bases each). V dropped 10 bases and J dropped 3 bases, with 9 bases sitting between them. Per germline, CDR1 LGHNA and CDR2 YNFKEQ. CDR3 size: 12 residues. The CDR3 bases are TGTGCCACCCGGGACCACACCGGGGAGCTGTTTTTT. This translates into CATRDHTGELFF.

This chain links TRBV7-2 with TRBJ1-5; no clear D gene. Looked up from germline, CDR1 is SGHTA and CDR2 is FQGNSA. The CDR3 has 15 amino acids. With 4 bases removed from V and 6 bases from J, the gap between germline ends came to 16 bases. CDR3: CASSSYHSRLQPQHF. Written as DNA, the CDR3 is TGTGCCAGCAGCTCTTACCACTCCAGGCTTCAGCCCCAGCATTTT.

The chain recombines TRBV27 with TRBJ2-2; 7 bases fit TRBD1. The CDR3 has 15 residues. With 6 bases clipped from V and 5 bases from J, the junction kept 9 bases outside the gene matches. Germline CDR1 reads MNHEY; CDR2 reads SMNVEV (reference sequence). CDR3 loop: CASSFDTGATGELFF. The CDR3 region has the DNA TGTGCCAGCAGCTTCGACACAGGGGCTACCGGGGAGCTGTTTTTT.

The chain carries TRBV9 and TRBJ2-3; either TRBD1 or TRBD2 may supply D (5 bases each). CDR1 is SGDLS and CDR2 is YYNGEE in the germline V gene. The ends were cut back, 2 bases at V and 1 base at J, with 14 bases in the middle. There are 16 residues in the CDR3. In DNA form, the CDR3 reads TGTGCCAGCAGCGTTCAGGGCGGGCCCGGCACAGATACGCAGTATTTT. Its translation is CASSVQGGPGTDTQYF.

V usage is TRBV19 and J usage is TRBJ2-6; D possibly corresponds to TRBD2 (5 bases). CDR3 length: 18 residues. Germline loops: CDR1 LNHDA, CDR2 SQIVND (reference sequence). The V gene lost 5 bases and the J gene lost 2 bases, with 19 bases spanning the gap. The CDR3 sequence is CASSLLGVMRTGANVLTF. The DNA for the CDR3 is TGTGCCAGTAGTCTTCTCGGGGTCATGCGAACTGGGGCCAACGTCCTGACTTTC.

This clone has just one count. The rearrangement links TRBV27 to TRBJ1-1; D is possibly TRBD1 (6 bases). CDR1 is MNHEY and CDR2 is SMNVEV in the germline V gene (reference sequence). Trimming stripped 0 bases from V and 5 bases from J, with 10 bases between. This CDR3 contains 14 residues. The CDR3 DNA follows: TGTGCCAGCAGTTTATCAGACAGGAGGACTGAAGCTTTCTTT. The encoded protein is CASSLSDRRTEAFF.

CDR3 nucleotide sequence: TGTGCCAGCAGTTTTGACAGGAATAGCAATCAGCCCCAGCATTTT. Its protein is CASSFDRNSNQPQHF. V is TRBV2 and J is TRBJ1-5; TRBD1 might be the D (6 bases). The germline CDR1 and CDR2 sequences are SNHLY and FYNNEI. V lost 5 bases and J 0 bases, leaving 11 bases between the germline ends. The CDR3 length is 15 residues.

The chain combines TRBV19 with TRBJ1-4, with D possibly being TRBD1 (5 bases). The CDR3 totals 15 residues. V gave up 6 bases and J gave up 7 bases, with 18 bases separating them. Germline V gives CDR1 LNHDA, CDR2 SQIVND (reference sequence). The DNA for the CDR3 is TGTGCCAGTAGATCTTCGGGGCAGAGGGTTGAAAAACTGTTTTTT. Translating gives CASRSSGQRVEKLFF.

The J gene is TRBJ2-7, the V gene TRBV4-2, with D uncertain. This CDR3 comprises 14 residues. V was pared by 1 base and J by 0 bases, with 7 bases between. The germline gives CDR1 LGHNA, CDR2 YNFKEQ. CDR3 sequence: CASSQGLSSYEQYF. DNA of the CDR3: TGTGCCAGCAGCCAAGGACTGAGCTCCTACGAGCAGTACTTC.

The chain carries TRBV6-1 and TRBJ1-2; no definite D call. Trimming took 3 bases from V and 4 from J, leaving 12 bases between them. Germline assignment: CDR1 MNHNS and CDR2 SASEGT. The CDR3 totals 14 residues. The CDR3 DNA reads TGTGCCAGCAGTGACACTCCGCTGGGCTATGGCTACACCTTC. It yields the protein CASSDTPLGYGYTF.

The chain employs TRBV7-2 and TRBJ2-5, with 7 bases lining up with TRBD1. The germline gives CDR1 SGHTA, CDR2 FQGNSA. The CDR3 contains 15 residues. V was clipped by 8 bases and J by 7 bases; unmatched bases: 16. This CDR3 is CASVRGVTGKRTQYF. The CDR3 region has the DNA TGTGCCAGCGTTAGAGGGGTGACAGGGAAAAGGACCCAGTACTTC.

This chain joins TRBV7-7 and TRBJ1-1, with D unresolved. Germline values: CDR1 SSHAT, CDR2 FNYEAQ (reference sequence). The V gene lost 1 base and the J gene lost 0 bases, with 3 bases spanning the gap. This CDR3 has 13 amino acids. The CDR3 DNA is TGTGCCAGCAGCTTAGACCTGAACACTGAAGCTTTCTTT. Protein: CASSLDLNTEAFF.

The chain recombines TRBV6-1 with TRBJ2-3, with 7 bases lining up with TRBD2. V shed 8 bases, J shed 5 bases, and the junction held 10 bases outside the gene matches. This CDR3 has 14 residues. CDR1 is MNHNS, CDR2 SASEGT, per germline. The CDR3 here is CASSPTGGLDTQYF. The CDR3 DNA sequence: TGTGCCAGCTCTCCGACCGGGGGGTTAGATACGCAGTATTTT.

This chain links TRBV5-1 with TRBJ2-3; 11 positions match TRBD2. V lost 0 bases and J lost 1; bases outside the gene matches: 1. Germline CDR1 SGHRS, CDR2 YFSETQ. The CDR3 covers 16 residues. The CDR3 sequence is CASSLEGLAGTDTQYF. The CDR3 nucleotides are TGCGCCAGCAGCTTGGAGGGACTAGCGGGCACAGATACGCAGTATTTT.

The chain recombines TRBV7-8 with TRBJ2-2; a possible D gene is TRBD1 (6 bases). The CDR3 runs 14 residues. CDR1 SGHVS and CDR2 FQNEAQ come from the germline V gene. The V gene lost 1 base and the J gene lost 4 bases, with 7 bases spanning the gap. CDR3 sequence reads: CASSLEGVTGELFF. The DNA of the CDR3 is TGTGCCAGCAGCTTAGAGGGGGTCACCGGGGAGCTGTTTTTT. The complete variable domain, with remaining parts taken from reference TRBV7-8 and TRBJ2-2, reads GAGVSQSPRYKVAKRGQDVALRCDPISGHVSLFWYQQALGQGPEFLTYFQNEAQLDKSGLPSDRFFAERPEGSVSTLKIQRTQQEDSAVYLCASSLEGVTGELFFGEGSRLTVL.

Only one count was recorded for this clone. This chain joins TRBV28 and TRBJ1-5; D is unresolved. Germline V lookup: CDR1 MDHEN, CDR2 SYDVKM. The CDR3 covers 13 residues. Trimming shortened V by 4 bases and J by 7 bases, and 11 bases separated the two germline ends. CDR3 sequence: CASSSRGRQPQHF. The CDR3 coding sequence is TGTGCCAGCAGTTCTCGAGGACGACAGCCCCAGCATTTT.

The CDR3 nucleotides are TGTGCCAGCAGCTTTTTCAGGGGTACAGATACGCAGTATTTT. Translation: CASSFFRGTDTQYF. This chain connects TRBV5-5 to TRBJ2-3, with a weak D call TRBD1 (6 bases). This CDR3 contains 14 residues. The germline CDR1 and CDR2 sequences are SGHKS and YYEKEE (reference sequence). Deletions cut 2 bases from V and 3 bases from J, with 10 bases between.

This chain connects TRBV11-2 to TRBJ2-1, with D perhaps assigned TRBD1 or TRBD2 (5 bases each). The CDR3 length is 14 residues. From germline, CDR1 is SGHAT and CDR2 FQNNGV. Trimming removed 5 bases at V and 9 bases at J, with 17 bases between. Here the CDR3 DNA reads TGTGCCAGCAGCGCCAAACGCAGTGGGGGTGAGCAGTTCTTC. Its protein product is CASSAKRSGGEQFF.

The chain joins TRBV5-1 to TRBJ2-3; D is undetermined. This CDR3 spans 17 amino acids. CDR1 and CDR2 from the germline V gene are SGHRS and YFSETQ. V lost 0 bases, J lost 2 bases, and 16 bases lay in between. CDR3 residues: CASSLAGNGPSTDTQYF. The CDR3 DNA is TGCGCCAGCAGCTTGGCCGGCAACGGCCCCTCCACAGATACGCAGTATTTT.

This clone turned up a few times. The rearrangement joins TRBV4-1 to TRBJ1-3; no firm D call. The CDR3 has 12 amino acids. With 1 base removed from V and 5 bases from J, the gap between germline ends came to 3 bases. Looked up from germline, CDR1 is MGHRA and CDR2 is YSYEKL. The chain's CDR3 is CASSQGRNTIYF. The CDR3 nucleotides read TGCGCCAGCAGCCAAGGAAGAAACACCATATATTTT.

The chain uses TRBV11-2 and TRBJ2-7, with TRBD2 identical over 9 bases. The germline CDR1 and CDR2 sequences are SGHAT and FQNNGV. CDR3 length: 15 residues. V dropped 2 bases and J dropped 7; count of bases not matched to a gene: 9. The CDR3 reads CASSLSSGALFEQYF. CDR3 bases: TGTGCCAGCAGCTTATCTAGCGGGGCTCTTTTTGAGCAGTACTTC.

In its sample, this clone was seen once. The J gene is TRBJ2-1, the V gene TRBV25-1, with TRBD1 matching over 7 bases. This CDR3 is built from 17 residues. J gave up 0 bases and V 4 bases, and 9 bases lay outside the gene matches. Germline V CDR1 and CDR2: MGHDK, SYGVNS. The CDR3 spells CASSGYRGPLSYNEQFF. The CDR3 DNA sequence: TGTGCCAGCAGTGGGTATAGGGGGCCCCTCTCCTACAATGAGCAGTTCTTC.

This clone was observed a single time. The CDR3 sequence: CASSRDRGEAFF. The CDR3 DNA reads TGTGCCAGCAGCCGTGACCGGGGCGAAGCTTTCTTT. The chain recombines TRBV27 with TRBJ1-1; D might be TRBD1 (5 bases). The CDR3 is 12 amino acids. The V end lost 6 bases, the J end lost 8 bases, and 13 bases lay between the germline ends. Germline V gives CDR1 MNHEY, CDR2 SMNVEV (reference sequence).

The gene calls are TRBV6-5 and TRBJ2-4, with 12 bases aligning to TRBD1. Germline CDR1 is MNHEY and CDR2 is SVGAGI. V trimming: 6 bases; J trimming: 6 bases; junction bases outside the gene matches: 6. This CDR3 is built from 15 residues. This chain's CDR3 is CASRPPGQGANIQYF. The CDR3 DNA reads as TGTGCCAGCAGGCCTCCGGGACAGGGGGCAAACATTCAGTACTTC.

The chain couples TRBV11-2 to TRBJ1-1, with a weak D call TRBD1 (5 bases). Trimming shortened V by 2 bases and J by 5 bases, and 18 bases separated the two germline ends. Per germline, CDR1 SGHAT and CDR2 FQNNGV. CDR3 length: 16 residues. The CDR3 region has the DNA TGTGCCAGCAGCTTAAGCGTCGGCAGGGTGGGAACTGAAGCTTTCTTT. Translation: CASSLSVGRVGTEAFF.